This TCR beta chain was captured in a study of Ad26.COV2.S vaccination and SARS-CoV-2 variants. Trimming removed 1 base from V and 1 base from J; junction bases left unmatched: 2. Per the germline V gene, CDR1 is SSHAT and CDR2 is FNYEAQ (reference sequence). The CDR3 contains 15 residues. The assay was immunoSEQ multiplex PCR, and TCRdb's table has in-frame clones only and misses some. The sample records 350,000 to 500,000 clones, about 90% being singletons. The treatment here: approximately 18 received Ad26.COV2.S at low or high dose, single or two shots; about 5 received placebo; per-sample allocation not given. The samples date from day 63 after the first vaccine or placebo injection.

This chain links TRBV7-7 with TRBJ2-5, with 8 bases that match TRBD1. Sample: peripheral blood, taken in a trial of Ad26.COV2.S vaccine versus placebo. The clonotype was recovered from a person aged 18 to 59 who received the Ad26.COV2.S COVID-19 vaccine or a placebo. The DNA of the CDR3 is TGTGCCAGCAGCTTAGGTGGGACAGGCCAAGAGACCCAGTACTTC. This translates into CASSLGGTGQETQYF.